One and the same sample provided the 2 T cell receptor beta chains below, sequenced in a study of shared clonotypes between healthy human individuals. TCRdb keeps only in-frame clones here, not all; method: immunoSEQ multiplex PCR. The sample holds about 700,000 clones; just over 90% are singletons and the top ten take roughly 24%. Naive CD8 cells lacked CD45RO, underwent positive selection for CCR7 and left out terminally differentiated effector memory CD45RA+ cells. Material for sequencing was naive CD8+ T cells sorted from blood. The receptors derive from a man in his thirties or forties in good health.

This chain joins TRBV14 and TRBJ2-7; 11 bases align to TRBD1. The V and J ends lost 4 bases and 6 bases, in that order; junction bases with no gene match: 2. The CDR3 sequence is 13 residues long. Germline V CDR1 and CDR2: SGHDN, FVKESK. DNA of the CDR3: TGTGCCAGCAGCCTGGGACAGGGGGGCGAGCAGTACTTC. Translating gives CASSLGQGGEQYF.

The CDR3 protein is CASSEKRGVSPLHF. The CDR3 DNA reads TGTGCCAGCAGTGAAAAAAGGGGAGTTTCACCCCTCCACTTT. The chain carries TRBV6-1 and TRBJ1-6, with a possible D match to TRBD1 (5 bases). V was shortened by 2 bases and J by 9 bases, with 11 bases between the two germline ends. The CDR3 is 14 residues long. CDR1 is MNHNS, CDR2 SASEGT, per germline.